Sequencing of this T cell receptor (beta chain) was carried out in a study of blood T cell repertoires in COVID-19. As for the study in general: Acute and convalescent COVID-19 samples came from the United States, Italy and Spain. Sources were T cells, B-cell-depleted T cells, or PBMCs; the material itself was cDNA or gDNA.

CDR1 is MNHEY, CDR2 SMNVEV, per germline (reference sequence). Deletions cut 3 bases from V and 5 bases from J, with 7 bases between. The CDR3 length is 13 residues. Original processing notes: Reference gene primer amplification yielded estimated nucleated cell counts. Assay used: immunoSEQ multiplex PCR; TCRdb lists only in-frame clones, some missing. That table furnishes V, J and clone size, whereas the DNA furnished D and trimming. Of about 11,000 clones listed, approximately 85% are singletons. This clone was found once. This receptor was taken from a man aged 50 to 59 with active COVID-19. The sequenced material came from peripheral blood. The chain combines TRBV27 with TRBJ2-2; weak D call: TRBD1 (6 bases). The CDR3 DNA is TGTGCCAGCAGTTTCACAGGGACCGGGGAGCTGTTTTTT. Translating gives CASSFTGTGELFF.